These 5 T cell receptor beta chains came from one sample sequenced in a study of STAT5B mutations in CD4+ large granular lymphocyte leukemia. Assay used: immunoSEQ multiplex PCR; TCRdb lists only in-frame clones, some missing. The repertoire holds about 20,000 clones, with around 75% as singletons. Sequencing was done on a sample of CD4+ T cells from blood buffy coats. Receptors were obtained from a human donor in good health.

The chain combines TRBV6-6 with TRBJ2-7; TRBD2 is a possible D gene (6 bases). V was clipped by 0 bases and J by 4 bases, with 10 bases between them. This CDR3 spans 14 amino acids. Germline loops: CDR1 MNHNY, CDR2 SVGAGI (reference sequence). CDR3 region: CASSYSPDYYEQYF. CDR3 bases: TGTGCCAGCAGTTACTCGCCGGACTATTACGAGCAGTACTTC.

The V and J genes are TRBV5-6 and TRBJ2-1; TRBD2 matches at 9 bases. Per the germline V gene, CDR1 is SGHDT and CDR2 is YYEEEE. This CDR3 spans 16 amino acids. Unmatched junction bases numbered 10, after V lost 1 base and J lost 8 bases. The CDR3 sequence: CASSLQGLAALHEQFF. Here the CDR3 DNA reads TGTGCCAGCAGCTTGCAGGGACTAGCCGCACTCCATGAGCAGTTCTTC. The whole variable domain, filled in from reference TRBV5-6 and TRBJ2-1, reads DAGVTQSPTHLIKTRGQQVTLRCSPKSGHDTVSWYQQALGQGPQFIFQYYEEEERQRGNFPDRFSGHQFPNYSSELNVNALLLGDSALYLCASSLQGLAALHEQFFGPGTRLTVL.

The chain couples TRBV5-4 to TRBJ1-6; 9 bases match TRBD1. The junction had 2 bases not matched to a gene; V was cut back by 3 bases and J by 7 bases. The CDR3 extends over 14 amino acids. Germline V gives CDR1 SGHNT, CDR2 YYREEE (reference sequence). DNA of the CDR3: TGTGCCAGCAGCTGGGACAGGGTAAATTCACCCCTCCACTTT. It encodes CASSWDRVNSPLHF.

J is TRBJ2-1 and V is TRBV18, with TRBD2 identical over 10 bases. In germline, CDR1 is KGHSH, CDR2 LQKENI. The trim removed 6 bases at V and 4 bases at J, leaving 9 bases unmatched. The CDR3 loop spans 16 amino acids. Here the CDR3 DNA reads TGTGCCAGCTCTATACTTAGCGGGGGGCAGTACAATGAGCAGTTCTTC. Its protein is CASSILSGGQYNEQFF.

The chain couples TRBV5-1 to TRBJ2-2; D is perhaps TRBD2 (5 bases). Germline CDR1 SGHRS, CDR2 YFSETQ. CDR3 length: 16 amino acids. Trimming took 2 bases from V and 5 from J, leaving 16 bases between them. The CDR3 bases are TGCGCCAGCAGCTTAGAGGGCATAAAGGGTACCGGGGAGCTGTTTTTT. This translates into CASSLEGIKGTGELFF. Drawing the rest from reference TRBV5-1 and TRBJ2-2, the complete variable domain is KAGVTQTPRYLIKTRGQQVTLSCSPISGHRSVSWYQQTPGQGLQFLFEYFSETQRNKGNFPGRFSGRQFSNSRSEMNVSTLELGDSALYLCASSLEGIKGTGELFFGEGSRLTVL.